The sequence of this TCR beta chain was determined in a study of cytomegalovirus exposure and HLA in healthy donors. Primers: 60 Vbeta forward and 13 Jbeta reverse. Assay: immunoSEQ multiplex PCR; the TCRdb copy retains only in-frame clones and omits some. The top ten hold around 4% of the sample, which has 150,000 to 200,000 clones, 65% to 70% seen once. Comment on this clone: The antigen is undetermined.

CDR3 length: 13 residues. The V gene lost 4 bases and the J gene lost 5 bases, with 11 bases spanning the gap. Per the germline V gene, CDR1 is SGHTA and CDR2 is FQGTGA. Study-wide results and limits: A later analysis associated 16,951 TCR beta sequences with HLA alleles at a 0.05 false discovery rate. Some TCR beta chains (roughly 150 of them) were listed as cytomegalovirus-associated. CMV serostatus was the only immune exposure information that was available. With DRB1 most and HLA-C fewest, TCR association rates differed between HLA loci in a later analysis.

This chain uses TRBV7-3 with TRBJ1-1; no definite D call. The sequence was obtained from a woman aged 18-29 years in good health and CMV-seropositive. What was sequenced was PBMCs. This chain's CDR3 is CASSSTAETEAFF. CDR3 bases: TGTGCCAGCAGCTCGACCGCGGAGACTGAAGCTTTCTTT.